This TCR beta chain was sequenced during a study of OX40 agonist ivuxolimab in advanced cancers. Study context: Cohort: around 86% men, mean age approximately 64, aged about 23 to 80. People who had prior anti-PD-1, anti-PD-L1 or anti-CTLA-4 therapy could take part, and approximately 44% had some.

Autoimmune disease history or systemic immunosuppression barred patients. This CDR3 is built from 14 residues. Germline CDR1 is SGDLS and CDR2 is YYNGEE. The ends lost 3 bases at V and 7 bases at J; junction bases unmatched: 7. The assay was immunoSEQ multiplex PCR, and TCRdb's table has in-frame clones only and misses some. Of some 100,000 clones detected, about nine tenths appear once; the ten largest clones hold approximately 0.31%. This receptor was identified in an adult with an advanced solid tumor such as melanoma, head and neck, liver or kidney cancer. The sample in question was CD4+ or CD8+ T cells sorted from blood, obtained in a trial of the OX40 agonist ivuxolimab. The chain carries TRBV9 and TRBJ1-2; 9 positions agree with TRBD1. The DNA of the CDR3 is TGTGCCAGCAGCGGCCGGGACAGGGTTCTTGGCTACACCTTC. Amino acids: CASSGRDRVLGYTF.